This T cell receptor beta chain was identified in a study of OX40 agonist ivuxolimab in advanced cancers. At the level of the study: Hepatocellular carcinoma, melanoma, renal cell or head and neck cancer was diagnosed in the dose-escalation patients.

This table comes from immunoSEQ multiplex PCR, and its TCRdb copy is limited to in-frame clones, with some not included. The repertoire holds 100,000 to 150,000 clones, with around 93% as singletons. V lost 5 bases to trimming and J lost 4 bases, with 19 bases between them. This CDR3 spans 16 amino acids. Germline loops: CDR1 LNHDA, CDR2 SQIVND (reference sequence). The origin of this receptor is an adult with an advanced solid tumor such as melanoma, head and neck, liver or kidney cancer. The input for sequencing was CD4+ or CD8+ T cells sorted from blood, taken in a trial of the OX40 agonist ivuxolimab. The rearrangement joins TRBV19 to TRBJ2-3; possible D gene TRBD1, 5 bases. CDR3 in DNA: TGTGCCAGTAGTGCTTTGTGGCTGGGGCGAGCAGATACGCAGTATTTT. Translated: CASSALWLGRADTQYF.